Given below is one T cell receptor (beta chain) in context. Its antigen is currently unknown. The length of the CDR3 is 15 residues. V lost 6 bases, J lost 0 bases, and 7 bases stayed unmatched. The germline V gene encodes CDR1 MNHNS and CDR2 SASEGT. The data originate from a study of graft-versus-host responses after intestinal transplantation. Here immunoSEQ multiplex PCR was the method, and the copy in TCRdb shows in-frame clones only, minus some. The table records around 89,000 clones, 80% to 95% of them present only once. This chain links TRBV6-1 with TRBJ1-1; TRBD1 aligns across 7 bases. The material sequenced was unstimulated CD8+ T cells sorted from spleen or lymph node cells, taken before transplant. This receptor was taken from a human donor who was the organ donor for an intestinal transplant. The CDR3 spells CASSGTDRLNTEAFF. In nucleotides, the CDR3 is TGTGCCAGCAGCGGTACGGACAGGCTGAACACTGAAGCTTTCTTT.